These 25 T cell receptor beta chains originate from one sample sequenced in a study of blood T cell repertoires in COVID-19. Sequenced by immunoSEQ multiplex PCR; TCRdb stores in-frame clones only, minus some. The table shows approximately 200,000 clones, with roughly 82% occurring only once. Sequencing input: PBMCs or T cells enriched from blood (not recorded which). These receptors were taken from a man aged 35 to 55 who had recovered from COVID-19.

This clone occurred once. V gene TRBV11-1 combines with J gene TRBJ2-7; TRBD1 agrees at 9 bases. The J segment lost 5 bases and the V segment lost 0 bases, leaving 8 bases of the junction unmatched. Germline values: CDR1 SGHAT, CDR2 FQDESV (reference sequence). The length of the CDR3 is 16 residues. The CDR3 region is CASSLAPGTGQNEQYF. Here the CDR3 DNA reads TGTGCCAGCAGCTTAGCCCCCGGGACAGGGCAGAACGAGCAGTACTTC.

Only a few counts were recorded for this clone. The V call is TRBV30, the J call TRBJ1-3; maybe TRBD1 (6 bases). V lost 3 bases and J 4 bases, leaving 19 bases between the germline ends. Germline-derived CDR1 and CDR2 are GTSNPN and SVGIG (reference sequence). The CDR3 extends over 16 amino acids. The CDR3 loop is CAWRDLAGGRGNTIYF. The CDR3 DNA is TGTGCCTGGAGAGACTTGGCGGGGGGCAGAGGAAACACCATATATTTT.

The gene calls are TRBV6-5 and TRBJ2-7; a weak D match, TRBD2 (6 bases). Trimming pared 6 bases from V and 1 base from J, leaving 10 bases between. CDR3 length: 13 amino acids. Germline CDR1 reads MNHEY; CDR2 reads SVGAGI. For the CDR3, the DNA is TGTGCCAGCAGCCACGGGACTTCCTACGAGCAGTACTTC. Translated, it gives CASSHGTSYEQYF.

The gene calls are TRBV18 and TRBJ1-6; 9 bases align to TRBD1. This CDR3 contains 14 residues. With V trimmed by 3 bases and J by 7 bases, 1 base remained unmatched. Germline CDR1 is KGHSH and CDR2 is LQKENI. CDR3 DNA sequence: TGTGCCAGCTCACCTACAGGGGGCAATTCACCCCTCCACTTT. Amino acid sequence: CASSPTGGNSPLHF.

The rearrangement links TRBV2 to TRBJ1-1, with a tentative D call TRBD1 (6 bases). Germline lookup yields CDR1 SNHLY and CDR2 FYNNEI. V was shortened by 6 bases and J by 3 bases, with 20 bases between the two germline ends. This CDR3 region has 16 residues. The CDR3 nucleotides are TGTGCCAGCAGGGAGGCCGGTGGCAGGGGAGACACTGAAGCTTTCTTT. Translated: CASREAGGRGDTEAFF. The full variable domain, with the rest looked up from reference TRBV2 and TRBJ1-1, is EPEVTQTPSHQVTQMGQEVILRCVPISNHLYFYWYRQILGQKVEFLVSFYNNEISEKSEIFDDQFSVERPDGSNFTLKIRSTKLEDSAMYFCASREAGGRGDTEAFFGQGTRLTVV.

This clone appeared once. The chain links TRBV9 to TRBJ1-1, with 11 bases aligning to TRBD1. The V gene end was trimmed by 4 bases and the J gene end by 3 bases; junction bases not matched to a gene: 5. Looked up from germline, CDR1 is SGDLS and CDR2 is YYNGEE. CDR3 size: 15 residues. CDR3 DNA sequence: TGTGCCAGCAGCCCAGGGACAGGGGGGGACACTGAAGCTTTCTTT. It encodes CASSPGTGGDTEAFF. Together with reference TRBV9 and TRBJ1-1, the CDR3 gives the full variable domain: DSGVTQTPKHLITATGQRVTLRCSPRSGDLSVYWYQQSLDQGLQFLIQYYNGEERAKGNILERFSAQQFPDLHSELNLSSLELGDSALYFCASSPGTGGDTEAFFGQGTRLTVV.

This CDR3 reads CSVTRTSGGGGLAKNIQYF. The CDR3 DNA reads as TGCAGCGTTACTCGGACTAGCGGAGGGGGGGGCCTAGCCAAAAACATTCAGTACTTC. The chain joins TRBV29-1 to TRBJ2-4, with 10 bases matching TRBD2. Germline V gene data show CDR1 as SQVTM and CDR2 as ANQGSEA. J lost 0 bases, V lost 5 bases, and 16 bases had no gene match. The CDR3 is made up of 19 amino acids.

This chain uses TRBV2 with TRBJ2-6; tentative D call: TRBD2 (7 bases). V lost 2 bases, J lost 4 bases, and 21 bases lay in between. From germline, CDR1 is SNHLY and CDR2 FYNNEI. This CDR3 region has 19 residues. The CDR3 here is CASSETLRGGTRGANVLTF. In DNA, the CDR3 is TGTGCCAGCAGTGAAACTCTAAGGGGGGGAACAAGAGGGGCCAACGTCCTGACTTTC.

CDR3 region: CATAPGQASSGNTIYF. Written as DNA, the CDR3 is TGTGCCACCGCACCGGGACAGGCCAGCTCTGGAAACACCATATATTTT. The chain links TRBV19 to TRBJ1-3; 8 bases fit TRBD1. CDR1 is LNHDA, CDR2 SQIVND, per germline (reference sequence). This CDR3 has 16 amino acids. J lost 0 bases, V lost 10 bases, and 11 bases had no gene match.

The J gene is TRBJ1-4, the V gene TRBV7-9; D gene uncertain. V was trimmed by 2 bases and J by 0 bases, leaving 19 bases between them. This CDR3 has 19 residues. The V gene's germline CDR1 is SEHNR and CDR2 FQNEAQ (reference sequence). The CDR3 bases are TGTGCCAGCAGCTTACAACAGATAGGTATTACTCCAACTAATGAAAAACTGTTTTTT. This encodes CASSLQQIGITPTNEKLFF.

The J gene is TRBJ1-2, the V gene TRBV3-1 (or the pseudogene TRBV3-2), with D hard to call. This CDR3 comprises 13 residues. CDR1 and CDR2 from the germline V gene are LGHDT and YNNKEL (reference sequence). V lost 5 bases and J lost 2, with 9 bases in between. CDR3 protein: CASSASVNYGYTF. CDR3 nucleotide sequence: TGTGCCAGCAGCGCTAGTGTCAACTATGGCTACACCTTC.

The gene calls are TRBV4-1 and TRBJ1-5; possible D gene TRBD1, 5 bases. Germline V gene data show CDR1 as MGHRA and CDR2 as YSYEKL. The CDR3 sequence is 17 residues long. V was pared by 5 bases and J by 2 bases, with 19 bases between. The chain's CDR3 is CASSYKPTDIGNQPQHF. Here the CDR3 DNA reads TGCGCCAGCAGCTATAAACCGACAGATATCGGCAATCAGCCCCAGCATTTT.

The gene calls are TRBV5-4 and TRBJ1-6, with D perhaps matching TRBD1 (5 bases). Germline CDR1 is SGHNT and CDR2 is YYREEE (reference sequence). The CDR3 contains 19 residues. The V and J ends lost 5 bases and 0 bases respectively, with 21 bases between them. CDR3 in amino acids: CASRRQSTGDSSYNSPLHF. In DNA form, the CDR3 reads TGTGCCAGCAGACGCCAATCAACAGGCGACAGCTCCTATAATTCACCCCTCCACTTT. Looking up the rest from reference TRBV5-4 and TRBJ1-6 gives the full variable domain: ETGVTQSPTHLIKTRGQQVTLRCSSQSGHNTVSWYQQALGQGPQFIFQYYREEENGRGNFPPRFSGLQFPNYSSELNVNALELDDSALYLCASRRQSTGDSSYNSPLHFGNGTRLTVT.

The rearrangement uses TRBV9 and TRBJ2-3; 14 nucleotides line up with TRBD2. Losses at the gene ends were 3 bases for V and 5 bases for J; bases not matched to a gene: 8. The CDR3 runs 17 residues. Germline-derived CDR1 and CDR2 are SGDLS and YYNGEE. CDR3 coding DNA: TGTGCCAGCAGCGAGGGGACTAGCGGGGGCTTTGGAGATACGCAGTATTTT. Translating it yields CASSEGTSGGFGDTQYF.

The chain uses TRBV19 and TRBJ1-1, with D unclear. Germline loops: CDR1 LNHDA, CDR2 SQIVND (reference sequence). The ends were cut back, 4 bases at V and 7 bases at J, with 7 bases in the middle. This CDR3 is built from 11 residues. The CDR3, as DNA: TGTGCCAGTAGTACCCACGGTGAAGCTTTCTTT. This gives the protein CASSTHGEAFF.

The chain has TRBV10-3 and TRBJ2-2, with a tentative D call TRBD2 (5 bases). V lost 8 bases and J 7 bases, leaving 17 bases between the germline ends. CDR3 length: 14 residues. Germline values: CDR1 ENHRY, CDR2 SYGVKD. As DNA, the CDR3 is TGTGCCATCGGAGGTTCTAGGGCGGTCGGGGAGCTGTTTTTT. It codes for CAIGGSRAVGELFF.

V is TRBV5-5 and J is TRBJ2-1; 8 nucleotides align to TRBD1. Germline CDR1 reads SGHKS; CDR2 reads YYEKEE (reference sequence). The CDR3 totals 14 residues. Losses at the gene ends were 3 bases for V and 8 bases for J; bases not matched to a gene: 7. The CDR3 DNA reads TGTGCCAGCAGCTCGTGGACAGGGCTTGATGAGCAGTTCTTC. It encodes CASSSWTGLDEQFF.

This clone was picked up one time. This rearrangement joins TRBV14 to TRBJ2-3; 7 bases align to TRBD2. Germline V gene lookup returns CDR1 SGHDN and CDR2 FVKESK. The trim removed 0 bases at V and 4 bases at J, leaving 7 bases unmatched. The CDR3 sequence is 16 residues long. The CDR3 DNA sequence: TGTGCCAGCAGCCAAGATTACGCGGGAGTCTCAGATACGCAGTATTTT. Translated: CASSQDYAGVSDTQYF.

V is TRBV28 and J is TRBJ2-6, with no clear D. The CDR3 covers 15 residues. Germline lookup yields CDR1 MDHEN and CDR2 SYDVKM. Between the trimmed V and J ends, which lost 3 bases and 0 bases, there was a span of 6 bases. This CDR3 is CASSFLPSGANVLTF. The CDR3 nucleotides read TGTGCCAGCAGTTTTCTACCCTCTGGGGCCAACGTCCTGACTTTC.

CDR3 sequence reads: CASSLTGVETQYF. Here the CDR3 DNA reads TGTGCCAGCAGCTTAACGGGAGTAGAGACCCAGTACTTC. V gene TRBV7-2 combines with J gene TRBJ2-5; D possibly corresponds to TRBD2 (6 bases). V was cut by 2 bases and J by 4 bases, with 8 bases left in between. The CDR3 extends over 13 amino acids. Germline V gene data show CDR1 as SGHTA and CDR2 as FQGNSA.

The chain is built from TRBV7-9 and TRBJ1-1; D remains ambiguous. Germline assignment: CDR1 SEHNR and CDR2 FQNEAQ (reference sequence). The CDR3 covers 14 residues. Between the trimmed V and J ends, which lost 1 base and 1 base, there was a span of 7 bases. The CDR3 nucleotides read TGTGCCAGCAGCTTAGGACGGGGGAACACTGAAGCTTTCTTT. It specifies CASSLGRGNTEAFF.

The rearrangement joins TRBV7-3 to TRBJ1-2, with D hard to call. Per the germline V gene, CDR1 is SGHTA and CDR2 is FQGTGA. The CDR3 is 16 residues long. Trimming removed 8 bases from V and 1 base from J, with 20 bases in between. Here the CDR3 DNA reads TGTGCCAGCCCCCCTTGGGTGGCAGGAAATAACTATGGCTACACCTTC. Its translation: CASPPWVAGNNYGYTF. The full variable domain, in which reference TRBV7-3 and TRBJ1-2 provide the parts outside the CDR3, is GAGVSQTPSNKVTEKGKYVELRCDPISGHTALYWYRQSLGQGPEFLIYFQGTGAADDSGLPNDRFFAVRPEGSVSTLKIQRTERGDSAVYLCASPPWVAGNNYGYTFGSGTRLTVV.

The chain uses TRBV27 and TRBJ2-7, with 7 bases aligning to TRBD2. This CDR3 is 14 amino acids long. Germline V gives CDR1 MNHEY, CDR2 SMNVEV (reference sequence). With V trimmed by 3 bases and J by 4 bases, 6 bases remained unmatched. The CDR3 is CASSLVGGPYEQYF. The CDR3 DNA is TGTGCCAGCAGTTTGGTGGGAGGGCCGTACGAGCAGTACTTC.

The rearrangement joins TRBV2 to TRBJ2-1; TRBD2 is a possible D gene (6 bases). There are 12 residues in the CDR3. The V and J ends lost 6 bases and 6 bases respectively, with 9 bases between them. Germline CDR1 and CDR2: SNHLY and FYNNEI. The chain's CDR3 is CASSASANEQFF. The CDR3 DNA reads TGTGCCAGCAGCGCTAGCGCCAATGAGCAGTTCTTC.

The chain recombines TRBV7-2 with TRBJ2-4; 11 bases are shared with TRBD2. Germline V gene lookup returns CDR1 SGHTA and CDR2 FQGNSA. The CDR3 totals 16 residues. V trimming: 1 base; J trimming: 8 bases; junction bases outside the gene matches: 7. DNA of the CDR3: TGTGCCAGCAGCTTAGGGCTAGCGGGAGGTGGGGACATTCAGTACTTC. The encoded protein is CASSLGLAGGGDIQYF. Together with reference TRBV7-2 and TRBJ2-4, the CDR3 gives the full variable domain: GAGVSQSPSNKVTEKGKDVELRCDPISGHTALYWYRQSLGQGLEFLIYFQGNSAPDKSGLPSDRFSAERTGGSVSTLTIQRTQQEDSAVYLCASSLGLAGGGDIQYFGAGTRLSVL.